The T cell receptor (beta chain) under discussion was sequenced for a study of cytomegalovirus exposure and HLA in healthy donors. Assay: immunoSEQ multiplex PCR; the TCRdb copy retains only in-frame clones and omits some. The table records roughly 68,000 clones, over 90% of them present only once. V shed 5 bases, J shed 8 bases, and the junction held 11 bases outside the gene matches. Germline V CDR1 and CDR2: SGHVS, FQNEAQ. This CDR3 is 16 amino acids long. The receptor was isolated from a young woman in good health and CMV-seropositive. The sequenced sample consisted of PBMCs. The rearrangement links TRBV7-8 to TRBJ2-1, with TRBD2 matching over 11 bases. This chain's CDR3 is CASSIIAGGPRYEQFF. The CDR3 DNA follows: TGTGCCAGCAGCATTATAGCGGGAGGGCCGAGGTATGAGCAGTTCTTC.